These T cell receptor beta chains were read from a single sample in a study of T cell responses to AZD1222 COVID-19 vaccine. TCRdb keeps only in-frame clones here, not all; method: immunoSEQ multiplex PCR. The data contain tens of thousands of clones, about 93% of them singletons. This sample comprised peripheral blood, obtained on day 0 of MenACWY control vaccination. These receptors all stem from an adult in good health. CDR3s include the opening cysteine and the closing phenylalanine or tryptophan. A D gene is named only where the DNA matches it firmly.

J gene	V gene	CDR3 length	D gene	CDR3 protein
TRBJ2-1	TRBV5-6	12	-	CASSFQGTEQFF
TRBJ2-6	TRBV27	14	-	CASRGSSGANVLTF
TRBJ1-6	TRBV27	15	-	CASSSSRGSATPLHF
TRBJ1-1	TRBV7-9	15	TRBD1	CASSLTGTAGTEAFF
TRBJ2-1	TRBV6-5	13	-	CASSSGPPGEQFF
TRBJ2-1	TRBV7-9	15	-	CASSFGLGEGYEQFF
TRBJ2-2	TRBV5-1	15	TRBD1	CASSLAQGATGELFF
TRBJ2-1	TRBV25-1	14	TRBD1	CASSDLGAGQGPFF
TRBJ1-6	TRBV28	13	-	CASSGVIGSPLHF
TRBJ1-5	TRBV27	14	-	CASSLRGPNQPQHF
TRBJ2-2	TRBV4-3	19	TRBD1	CASSYGTGGRGGNTGELFF
TRBJ2-1	TRBV27	14	-	CASSFVAPHNEQFF
TRBJ1-5	TRBV30	13	-	CAWSSTGNQPQHF
TRBJ2-6	TRBV10-2	13	-	CASTATGANVLTF
TRBJ1-2	TRBV7-2	11	-	CASSQQFRYTF
TRBJ2-7	TRBV5-1	15	-	CASSFGLAGTYEQYF
TRBJ2-5	TRBV21-1	20	-	CAGLPFPGSVGAHFKETQYF
TRBJ2-1	TRBV30	11	TRBD1	CAWINRTGWFF
TRBJ2-5	TRBV5-4	13	-	CASSLALEETQYF
TRBJ1-1	TRBV6-2/TRBV6-3	14	-	CASSLGQGNTEAFF
TRBJ1-1	TRBV9	16	-	CASSVVNAGATTEAFF
TRBJ2-1	TRBV27	15	TRBD2	CASSPNSGTYNEQFF
TRBJ1-2	TRBV19	16	-	CASSIIGVTRLGGYTF
TRBJ1-1	TRBV12-3/TRBV12-4	11	-	CASSLGWEAFF
TRBJ2-3	TRBV6-5	14	TRBD2	CASSYSREADTQYF
TRBJ1-2	TRBV25-1	13	-	CASSQPPRDGYTF
TRBJ2-7	TRBV28	14	TRBD2	CATRVVSGGYEQYF
TRBJ1-4	TRBV28	17	TRBD1	CASSFTGGTTTNEKLFF
TRBJ2-6	TRBV4-1	18	TRBD2	CASSQILAGLSGANVLTF
TRBJ2-1	TRBV19	18	TRBD2	CASSAGTSGRAWVDEQFF
TRBJ2-2	TRBV18	14	-	CASSPPKVTGELFF
TRBJ1-2	TRBV19	12	-	CASSRHPRGYTF
TRBJ2-7	TRBV4-1	16	TRBD1	CASSQRTGTGVYEQYF
TRBJ1-1	TRBV6-5	14	-	CASSYWTGTDEAFF
TRBJ1-3	TRBV3-1/TRBV3-2	16	TRBD1	CASSQTGQGPGNTIYF
TRBJ2-3	TRBV3-1/TRBV3-2	12	-	CASSQVEDTQYF
TRBJ1-5	TRBV2	14	-	CASSESRIHQPQHF